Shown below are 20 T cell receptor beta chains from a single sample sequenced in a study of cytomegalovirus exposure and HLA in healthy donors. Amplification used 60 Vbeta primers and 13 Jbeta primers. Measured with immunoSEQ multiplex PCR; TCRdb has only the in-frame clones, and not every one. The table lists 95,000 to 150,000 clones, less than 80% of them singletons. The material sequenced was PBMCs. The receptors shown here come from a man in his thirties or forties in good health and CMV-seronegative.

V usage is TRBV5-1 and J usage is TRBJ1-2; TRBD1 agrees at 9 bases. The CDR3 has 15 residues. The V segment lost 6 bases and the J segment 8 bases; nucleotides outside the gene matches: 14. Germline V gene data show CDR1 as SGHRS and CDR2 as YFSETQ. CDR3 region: CASTNPGQGGGGYTF. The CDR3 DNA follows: TGCGCCAGCACCAACCCGGGACAGGGCGGAGGGGGCTACACCTTC.

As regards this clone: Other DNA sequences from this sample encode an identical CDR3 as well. The CDR3 region has the DNA TGCGCCAGCAGCCAAGGACAGGGGGCCTACGAGCAGTACTTC. Encoded protein: CASSQGQGAYEQYF. The chain uses TRBV4-1 and TRBJ2-7, with 9 bases identical to TRBD1. V trimming: 1 base; J trimming: 2 bases; junction bases outside the gene matches: 0. CDR1 and CDR2 (germline): MGHRA, YSYEKL. The CDR3 spans 14 residues.

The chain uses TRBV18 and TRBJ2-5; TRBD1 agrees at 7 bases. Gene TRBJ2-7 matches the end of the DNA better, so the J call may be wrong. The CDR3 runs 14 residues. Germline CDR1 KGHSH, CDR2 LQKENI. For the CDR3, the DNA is TGTGCCAGCACAAAGGGGGCGCTTACCTACGAGCAGTACTTC. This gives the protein CASTKGALTYEQYF.

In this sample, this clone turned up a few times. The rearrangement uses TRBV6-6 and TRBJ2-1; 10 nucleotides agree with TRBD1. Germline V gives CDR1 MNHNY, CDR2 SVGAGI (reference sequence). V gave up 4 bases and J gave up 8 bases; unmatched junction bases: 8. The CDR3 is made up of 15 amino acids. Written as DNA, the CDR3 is TGTGCCAGCAGTTTTGAGGGACAGGGGAAGGATGAGCAGTTCTTC. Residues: CASSFEGQGKDEQFF.

The CDR3: CASSLRGGGGQETQYF. Here the CDR3 DNA reads TGTGCCAGCAGTTTAAGGGGCGGGGGAGGTCAAGAGACCCAGTACTTC. The chain recombines TRBV27 with TRBJ2-5, with TRBD2 matching 7 bases. V lost 2 bases and J lost 2; bases outside the gene matches: 8. Per germline, CDR1 MNHEY and CDR2 SMNVEV (reference sequence). The CDR3 extends over 16 amino acids.

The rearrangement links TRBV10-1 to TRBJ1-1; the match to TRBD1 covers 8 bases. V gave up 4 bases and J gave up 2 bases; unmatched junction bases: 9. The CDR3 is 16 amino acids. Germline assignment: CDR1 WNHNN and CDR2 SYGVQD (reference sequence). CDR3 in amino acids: CASSGGPGQANTEAFF. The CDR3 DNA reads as TGCGCCAGCAGTGGGGGACCGGGACAGGCTAACACTGAAGCTTTCTTT.

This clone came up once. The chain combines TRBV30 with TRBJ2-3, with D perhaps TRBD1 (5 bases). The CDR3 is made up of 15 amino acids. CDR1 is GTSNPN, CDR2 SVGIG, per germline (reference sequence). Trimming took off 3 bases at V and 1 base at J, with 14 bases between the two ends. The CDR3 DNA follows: TGTGCCTGGAGGGAGAGGAGACAGCGCACAGATACGCAGTATTTT. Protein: CAWRERRQRTDTQYF.

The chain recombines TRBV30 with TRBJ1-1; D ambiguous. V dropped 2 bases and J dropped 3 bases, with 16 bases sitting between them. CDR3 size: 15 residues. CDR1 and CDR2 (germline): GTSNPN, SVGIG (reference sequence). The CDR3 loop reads CAWSKDFREDTEAFF. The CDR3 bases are TGTGCCTGGAGTAAGGATTTCCGGGAGGACACTGAAGCTTTCTTT.

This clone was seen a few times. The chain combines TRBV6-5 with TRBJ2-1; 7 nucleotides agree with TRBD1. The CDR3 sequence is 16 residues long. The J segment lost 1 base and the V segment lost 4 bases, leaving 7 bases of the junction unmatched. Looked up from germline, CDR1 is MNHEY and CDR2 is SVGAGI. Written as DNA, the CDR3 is TGTGCCAGCAGTTTAATATGGGGACAGTCCTACAATGAGCAGTTCTTC. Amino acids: CASSLIWGQSYNEQFF.

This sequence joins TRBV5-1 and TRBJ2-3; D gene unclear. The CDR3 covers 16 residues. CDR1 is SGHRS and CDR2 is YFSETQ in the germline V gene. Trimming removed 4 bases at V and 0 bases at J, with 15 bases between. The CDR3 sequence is CASSHPPQESTDTQYF. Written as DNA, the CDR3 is TGCGCCAGCAGCCACCCCCCCCAGGAAAGCACAGATACGCAGTATTTT.

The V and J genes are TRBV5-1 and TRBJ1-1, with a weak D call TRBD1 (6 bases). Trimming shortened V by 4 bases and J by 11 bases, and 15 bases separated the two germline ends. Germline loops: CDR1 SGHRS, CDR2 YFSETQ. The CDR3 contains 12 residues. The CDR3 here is CASSGEGERAFF. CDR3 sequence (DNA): TGCGCCAGCAGCGGAGAGGGGGAGCGTGCTTTCTTT.

The CDR3 spells CASTRQTQSLGEQYF. The CDR3 DNA reads as TGTGCCAGCACCAGACAGACCCAATCCCTTGGCGAGCAGTACTTC. This rearrangement joins TRBV2 to TRBJ2-7, with D maybe TRBD1 (5 bases). The germline gives CDR1 SNHLY, CDR2 FYNNEI. The CDR3 loop spans 15 amino acids. V gave up 7 bases and J gave up 6 bases, with 22 bases separating them.

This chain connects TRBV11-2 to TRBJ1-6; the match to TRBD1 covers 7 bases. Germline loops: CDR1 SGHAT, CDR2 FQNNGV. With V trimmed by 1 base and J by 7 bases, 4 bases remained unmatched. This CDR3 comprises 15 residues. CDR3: CASSLVGTVNSPLHF. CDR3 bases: TGTGCCAGCAGCTTAGTCGGGACAGTGAATTCACCCCTCCACTTT.

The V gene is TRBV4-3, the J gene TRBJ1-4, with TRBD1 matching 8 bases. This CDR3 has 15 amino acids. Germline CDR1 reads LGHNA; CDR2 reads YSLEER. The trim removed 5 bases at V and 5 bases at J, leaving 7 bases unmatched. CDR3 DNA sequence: TGCGCCAGCAGCAGCCGGGGACAGGCGAATGAAAAACTGTTTTTT. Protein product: CASSSRGQANEKLFF.

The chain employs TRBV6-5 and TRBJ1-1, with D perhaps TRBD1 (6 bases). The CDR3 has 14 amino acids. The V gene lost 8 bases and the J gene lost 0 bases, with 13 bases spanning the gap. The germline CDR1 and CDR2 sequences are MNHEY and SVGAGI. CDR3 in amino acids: CASGPSGVNTEAFF. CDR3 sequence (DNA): TGTGCCAGCGGGCCGTCAGGGGTGAACACTGAAGCTTTCTTT.

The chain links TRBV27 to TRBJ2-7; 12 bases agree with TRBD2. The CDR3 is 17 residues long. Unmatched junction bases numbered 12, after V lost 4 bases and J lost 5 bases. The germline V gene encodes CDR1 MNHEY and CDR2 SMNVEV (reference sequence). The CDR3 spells CASSSLSSGGASHEQYF. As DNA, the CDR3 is TGTGCCAGCAGTTCTCTTTCTAGCGGGGGGGCATCCCACGAGCAGTACTTC.

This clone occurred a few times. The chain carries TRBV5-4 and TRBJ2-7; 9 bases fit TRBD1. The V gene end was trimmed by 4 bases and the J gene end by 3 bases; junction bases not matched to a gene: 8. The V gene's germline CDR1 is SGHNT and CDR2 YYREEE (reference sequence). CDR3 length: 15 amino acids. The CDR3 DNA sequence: TGTGCCAGCAGCCCGGACAGGGGTGAGGGCTACGAGCAGTACTTC. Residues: CASSPDRGEGYEQYF.

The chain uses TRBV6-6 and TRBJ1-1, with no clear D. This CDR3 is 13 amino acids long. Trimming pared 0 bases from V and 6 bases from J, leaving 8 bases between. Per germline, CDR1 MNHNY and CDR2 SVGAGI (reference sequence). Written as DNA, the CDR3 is TGTGCCAGCAGTTACTCGTCTTCAGCTGAAGCTTTCTTT. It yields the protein CASSYSSSAEAFF.

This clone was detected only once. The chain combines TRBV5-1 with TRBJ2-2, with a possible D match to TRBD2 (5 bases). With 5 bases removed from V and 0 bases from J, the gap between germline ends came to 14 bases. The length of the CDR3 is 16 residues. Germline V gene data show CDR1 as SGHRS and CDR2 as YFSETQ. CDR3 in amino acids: CASSNRGASNTGELFF. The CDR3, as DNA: TGCGCCAGCAGTAACCGGGGAGCCTCGAACACCGGGGAGCTGTTTTTT.

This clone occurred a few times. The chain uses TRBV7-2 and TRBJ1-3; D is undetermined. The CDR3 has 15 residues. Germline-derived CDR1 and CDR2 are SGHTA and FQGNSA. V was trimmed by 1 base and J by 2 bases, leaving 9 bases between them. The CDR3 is CASSLVLATGNTIYF. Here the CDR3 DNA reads TGTGCCAGCAGCTTAGTTTTGGCCACTGGAAACACCATATATTTT.